This T cell receptor beta chain was profiled in a study of CD8 T cells in ankylosing spondylitis. Study-level findings and limits: What appeared characteristic of ankylosing spondylitis blood was a TCR beta motif of eight or nine highly homologous variants.

This clonotype was detected many times. Its antigen is currently unknown. CDR3 length equals 16 residues. Germline CDR1 is LGHNA and CDR2 is YNFKEQ. With V trimmed by 2 bases and J by 5 bases, 5 bases remained unmatched. A single record per CDR3 protein comes from TCRdb applying MiXCR to the 5' RACE reads. The table shows 150,000 to 200,000 distinct CDR3 sequences, with around 19% occurring only once. This receptor was taken from a male donor with ankylosing spondylitis or in good health (not recorded which). The chain links TRBV4-2 to TRBJ2-2, with 10 bases matching TRBD2. Sequenced material: blood, either unsorted or a sorted T cell fraction (not recorded which). CDR3 DNA sequence: TGTGCCAGCAGCCAATACACGGGACTAGCGACCGGGGAGCTGTTTTTT. Residues: CASSQYTGLATGELFF.